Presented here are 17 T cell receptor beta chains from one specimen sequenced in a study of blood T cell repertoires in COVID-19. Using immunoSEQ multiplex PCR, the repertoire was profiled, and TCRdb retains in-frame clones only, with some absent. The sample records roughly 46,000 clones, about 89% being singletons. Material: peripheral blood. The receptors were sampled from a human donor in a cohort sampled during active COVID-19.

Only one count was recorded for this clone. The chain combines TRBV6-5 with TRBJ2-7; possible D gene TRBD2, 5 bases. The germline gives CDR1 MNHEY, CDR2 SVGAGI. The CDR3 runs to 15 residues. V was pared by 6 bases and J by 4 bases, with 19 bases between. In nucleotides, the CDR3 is TGTGCCAGCAGCGCGGTGGGAGAACTAGAATACGAGCAGTACTTC. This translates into CASSAVGELEYEQYF.

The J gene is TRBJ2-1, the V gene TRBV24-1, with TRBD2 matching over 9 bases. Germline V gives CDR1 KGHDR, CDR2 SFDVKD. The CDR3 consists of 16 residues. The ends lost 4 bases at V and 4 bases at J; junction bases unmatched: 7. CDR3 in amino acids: CATSDVAGANYNEQFF. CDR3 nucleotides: TGTGCCACCAGTGACGTAGCGGGAGCCAATTACAATGAGCAGTTCTTC.

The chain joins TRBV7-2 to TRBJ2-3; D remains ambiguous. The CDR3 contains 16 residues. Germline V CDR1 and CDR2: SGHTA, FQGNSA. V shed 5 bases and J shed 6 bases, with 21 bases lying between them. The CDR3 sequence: CASSPVLTQTWDTQYF. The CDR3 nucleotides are TGTGCCAGCAGCCCAGTACTAACCCAAACGTGGGATACGCAGTATTTT.

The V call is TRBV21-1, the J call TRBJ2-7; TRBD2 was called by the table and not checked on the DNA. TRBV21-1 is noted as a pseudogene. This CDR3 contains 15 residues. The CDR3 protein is CASSSRGAASYEQYF. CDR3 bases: TGTGCCAGCAGCAGTCGCGGCGCAGCATCCTACGAGCAGTACTTC.

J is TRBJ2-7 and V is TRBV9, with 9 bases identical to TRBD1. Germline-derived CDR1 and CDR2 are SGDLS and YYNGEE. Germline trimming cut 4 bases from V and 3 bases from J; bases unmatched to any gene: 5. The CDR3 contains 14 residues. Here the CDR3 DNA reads TGTGCCAGCAGCACCCGGGACAGGGTCTACGAGCAGTACTTC. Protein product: CASSTRDRVYEQYF.

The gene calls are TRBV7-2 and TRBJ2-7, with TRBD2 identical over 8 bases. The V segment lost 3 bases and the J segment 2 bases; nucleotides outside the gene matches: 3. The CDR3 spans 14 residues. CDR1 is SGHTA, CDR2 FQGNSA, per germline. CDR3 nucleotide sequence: TGTGCCAGCAGCTTCGGGGGGGGGCCCTACGAGCAGTACTTC. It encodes CASSFGGGPYEQYF.

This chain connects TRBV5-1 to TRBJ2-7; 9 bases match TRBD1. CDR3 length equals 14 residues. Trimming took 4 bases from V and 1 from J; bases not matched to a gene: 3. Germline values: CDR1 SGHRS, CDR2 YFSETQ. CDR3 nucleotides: TGCGCCAGCAGCCAGGGACAGGGATCCTACGAGCAGTACTTC. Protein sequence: CASSQGQGSYEQYF. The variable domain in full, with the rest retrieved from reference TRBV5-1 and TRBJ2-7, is KAGVTQTPRYLIKTRGQQVTLSCSPISGHRSVSWYQQTPGQGLQFLFEYFSETQRNKGNFPGRFSGRQFSNSRSEMNVSTLELGDSALYLCASSQGQGSYEQYFGPGTRLTVT.

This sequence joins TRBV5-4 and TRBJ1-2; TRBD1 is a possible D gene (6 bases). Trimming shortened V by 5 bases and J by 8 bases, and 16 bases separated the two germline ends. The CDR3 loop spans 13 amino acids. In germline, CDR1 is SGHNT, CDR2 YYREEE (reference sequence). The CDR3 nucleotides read TGTGCCAGCAGTATAGTCCCACAGGGAGGCTACACCTTC. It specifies CASSIVPQGGYTF. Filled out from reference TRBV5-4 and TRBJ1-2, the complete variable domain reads ETGVTQSPTHLIKTRGQQVTLRCSSQSGHNTVSWYQQALGQGPQFIFQYYREEENGRGNFPPRFSGLQFPNYSSELNVNALELDDSALYLCASSIVPQGGYTFGSGTRLTVV.

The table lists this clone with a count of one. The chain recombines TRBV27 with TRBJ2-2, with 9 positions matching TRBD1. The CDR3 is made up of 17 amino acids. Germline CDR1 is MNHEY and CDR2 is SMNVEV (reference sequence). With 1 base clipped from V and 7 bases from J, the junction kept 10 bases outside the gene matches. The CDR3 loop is CASSLWRGTGMSGELFF. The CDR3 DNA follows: TGTGCCAGCAGTTTATGGAGAGGGACAGGGATGAGCGGGGAGCTGTTTTTT.

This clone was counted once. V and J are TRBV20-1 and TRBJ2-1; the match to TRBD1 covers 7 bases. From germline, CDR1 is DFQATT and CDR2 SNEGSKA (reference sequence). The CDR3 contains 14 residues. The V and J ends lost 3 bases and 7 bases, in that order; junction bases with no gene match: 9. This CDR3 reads CSASSQGQRNEQFF. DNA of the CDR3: TGCAGTGCTAGTTCACAGGGGCAGAGGAATGAGCAGTTCTTC.

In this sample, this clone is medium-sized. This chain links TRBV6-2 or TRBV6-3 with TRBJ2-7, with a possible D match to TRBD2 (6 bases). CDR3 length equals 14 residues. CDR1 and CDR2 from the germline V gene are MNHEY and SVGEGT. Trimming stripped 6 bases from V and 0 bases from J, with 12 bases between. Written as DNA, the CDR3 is TGTGCCAGCAGCGCGGGGCACACCTCCTACGAGCAGTACTTC. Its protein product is CASSAGHTSYEQYF.

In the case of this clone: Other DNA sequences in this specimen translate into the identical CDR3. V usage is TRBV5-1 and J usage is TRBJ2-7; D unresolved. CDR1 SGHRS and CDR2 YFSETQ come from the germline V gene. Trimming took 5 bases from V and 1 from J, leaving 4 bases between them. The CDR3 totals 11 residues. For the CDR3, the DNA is TGCGCCAGCAGTAGTTCCTACGAGCAGTACTTC. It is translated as CASSSSYEQYF. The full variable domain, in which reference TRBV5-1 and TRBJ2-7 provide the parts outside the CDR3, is KAGVTQTPRYLIKTRGQQVTLSCSPISGHRSVSWYQQTPGQGLQFLFEYFSETQRNKGNFPGRFSGRQFSNSRSEMNVSTLELGDSALYLCASSSSYEQYFGPGTRLTVT.

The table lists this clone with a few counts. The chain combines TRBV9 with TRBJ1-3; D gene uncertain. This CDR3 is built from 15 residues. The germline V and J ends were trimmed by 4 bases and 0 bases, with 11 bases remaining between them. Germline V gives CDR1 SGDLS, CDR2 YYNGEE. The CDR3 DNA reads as TGTGCCAGCAGCCCCCAAGTTAGCTCTGGAAACACCATATATTTT. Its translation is CASSPQVSSGNTIYF.

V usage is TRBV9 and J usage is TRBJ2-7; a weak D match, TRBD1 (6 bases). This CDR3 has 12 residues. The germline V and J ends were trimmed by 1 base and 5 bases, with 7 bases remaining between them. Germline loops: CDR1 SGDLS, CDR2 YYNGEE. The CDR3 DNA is TGTGCCAGCAGCGTACCAGGGGACGAGCAGTACTTC. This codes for CASSVPGDEQYF.

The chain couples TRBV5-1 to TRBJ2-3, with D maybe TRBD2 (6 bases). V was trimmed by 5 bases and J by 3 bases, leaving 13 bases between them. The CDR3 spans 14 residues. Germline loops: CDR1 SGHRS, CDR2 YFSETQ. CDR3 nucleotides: TGCGCCAGCAGAGAGCGGGTCGAGACAGATACGCAGTATTTT. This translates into CASRERVETDTQYF.

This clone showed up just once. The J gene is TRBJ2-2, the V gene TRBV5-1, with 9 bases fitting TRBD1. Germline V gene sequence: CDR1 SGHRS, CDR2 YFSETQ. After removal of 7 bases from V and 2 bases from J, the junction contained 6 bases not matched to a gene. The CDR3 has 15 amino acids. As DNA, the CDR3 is TGCGCCAGCGGTCCACAGGGGGCAAACACCGGGGAGCTGTTTTTT. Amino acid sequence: CASGPQGANTGELFF.

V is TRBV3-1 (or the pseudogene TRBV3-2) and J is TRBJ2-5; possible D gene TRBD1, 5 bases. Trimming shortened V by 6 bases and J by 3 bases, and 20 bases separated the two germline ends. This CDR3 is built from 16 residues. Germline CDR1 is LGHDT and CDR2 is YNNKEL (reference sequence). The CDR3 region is CASSVHRSTPKETQYF. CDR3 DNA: TGTGCCAGCAGTGTTCACAGGAGTACTCCCAAAGAGACCCAGTACTTC.